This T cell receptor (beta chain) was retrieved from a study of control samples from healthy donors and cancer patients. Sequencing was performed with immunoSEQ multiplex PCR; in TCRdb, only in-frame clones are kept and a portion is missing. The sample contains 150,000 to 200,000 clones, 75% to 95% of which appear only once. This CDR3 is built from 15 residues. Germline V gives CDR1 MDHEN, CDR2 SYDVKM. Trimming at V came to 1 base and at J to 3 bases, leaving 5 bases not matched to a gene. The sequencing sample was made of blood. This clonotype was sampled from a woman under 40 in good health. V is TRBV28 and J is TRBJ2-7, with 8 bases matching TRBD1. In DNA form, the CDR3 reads TGTGCCAGCAGTTTATACAGGGACAGGCACTACGAGCAGTACTTC. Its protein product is CASSLYRDRHYEQYF.